This TCR beta chain is drawn from a study of shared T cell receptors in the human thymus. Libraries were prepared by immunoSEQ multiplex PCR; TCRdb keeps only in-frame clonotypes and omits some of them. The data hold 500,000 to 550,000 clones, with approximately 78% observed a single time. Looked up from germline, CDR1 is LGHNA and CDR2 is YSLEER. The CDR3 loop spans 17 amino acids. Trimming removed 3 bases from V and 3 bases from J; junction bases left unmatched: 13. These records were also assigned to another study, of human thymus T cells. As that study records: Having corrective surgery for congenital heart defects, healthy Finnish infants were the ones who donated. Thymic tissue was derived from resections collected during corrective heart surgery. Gene usage (both V and J) appeared biased in thymic and blood repertoires. Related research described strongly overlapping thymic repertoires in unrelated people.

Sequencing was performed on thymocytes. The clonotype was recovered from a boy younger than two with a congenital heart defect. This rearrangement joins TRBV4-3 to TRBJ2-5; 7 nucleotides line up with TRBD1. The CDR3 region is CASSQRGLGTEKETQYF. CDR3 sequence (DNA): TGCGCCAGCAGCCAGAGGGGCTTGGGGACAGAGAAAGAGACCCAGTACTTC.